Presented here are 2 T cell receptor beta chains from one specimen sequenced in a study of T-cell memory formation after mild COVID-19. TCRdb ran MiXCR on the 5' RACE reads and lists one entry per CDR3 protein. There are 500,000 to 600,000 distinct CDR3 sequences in the sample; roughly 18% occur only once, and more than 10% lies in the top ten. Material: PBMCs or a T cell subset sorted from them (not recorded which). The origin of the receptors is an adult woman who had mild COVID-19 (a few samples of this study predate the infection). Cell type and time point are not known.

This clonotype was found once. Since a much larger clone is just one base distant, this may be a read error. The chain has TRBV7-9 and TRBJ1-2; TRBD1 aligns across 7 bases. The V and J ends lost 0 bases and 2 bases, in that order; junction bases with no gene match: 3. Germline V lookup: CDR1 SEHNR, CDR2 FQNEAQ (reference sequence). The CDR3 is 15 residues long. CDR3 coding DNA: TGTGCCAGCAGCTTAGCCGTGACAGGGAACTATGGCTACACCTTC. This sequence encodes CASSLAVTGNYGYTF.

This chain links TRBV5-1 with TRBJ2-3, with 8 nucleotides matching TRBD2. The CDR3 is made up of 16 amino acids. Unmatched junction bases numbered 12, after V lost 5 bases and J lost 4 bases. In germline, CDR1 is SGHRS, CDR2 YFSETQ. The CDR3 loop reads CASSPLGEAGADTQYF. CDR3 DNA: TGCGCCAGCAGTCCTTTAGGAGAAGCGGGGGCAGATACGCAGTATTTT.